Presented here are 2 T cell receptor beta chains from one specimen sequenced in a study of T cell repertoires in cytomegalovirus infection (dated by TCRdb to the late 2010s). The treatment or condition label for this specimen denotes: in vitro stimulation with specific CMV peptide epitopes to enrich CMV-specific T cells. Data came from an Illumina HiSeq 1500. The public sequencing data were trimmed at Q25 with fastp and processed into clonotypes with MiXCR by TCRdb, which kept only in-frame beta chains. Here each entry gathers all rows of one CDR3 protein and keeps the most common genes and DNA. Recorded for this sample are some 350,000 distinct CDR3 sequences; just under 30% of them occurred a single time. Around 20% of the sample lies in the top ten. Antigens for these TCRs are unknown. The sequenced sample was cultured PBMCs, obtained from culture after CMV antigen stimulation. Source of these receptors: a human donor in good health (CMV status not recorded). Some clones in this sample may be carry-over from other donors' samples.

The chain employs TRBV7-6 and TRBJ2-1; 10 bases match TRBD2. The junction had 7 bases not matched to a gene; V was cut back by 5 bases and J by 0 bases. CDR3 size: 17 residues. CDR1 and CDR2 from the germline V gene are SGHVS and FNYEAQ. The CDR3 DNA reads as TGTGCCAGCAGCGCAGCTTCTAGCGGGAGCTCCTACAATGAGCAGTTCTTC. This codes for CASSAASSGSSYNEQFF. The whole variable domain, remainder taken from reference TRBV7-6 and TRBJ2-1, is GAGVSQSPRYKVTKRGQDVALRCDPISGHVSLYWYRQALGQGPEFLTYFNYEAQQDKSGLPNDRFSAERPEGSISTLTIQRTEQRDSAMYRCASSAASSGSSYNEQFFGPGTRLTVL.

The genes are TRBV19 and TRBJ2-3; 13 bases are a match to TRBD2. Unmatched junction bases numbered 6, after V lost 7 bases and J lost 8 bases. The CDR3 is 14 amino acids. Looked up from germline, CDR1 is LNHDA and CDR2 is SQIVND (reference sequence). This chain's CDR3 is CASKTSGRASTQYF. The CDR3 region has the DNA TGTGCCAGTAAAACTAGCGGGAGGGCTAGTACGCAGTATTTT. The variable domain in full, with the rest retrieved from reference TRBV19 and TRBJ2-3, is DGGITQSPKYLFRKEGQNVTLSCEQNLNHDAMYWYRQDPGQGLRLIYYSQIVNDFQKGDIAEGYSVSREKKESFPLTVTSAQKNPTAFYLCASKTSGRASTQYFGPGTRLTVL.